The clone carrying this T cell receptor beta chain was picked up a small number of times. This clone may be a read error of a much larger clone one base away. The sample is drawn from a study of blood T cells in healthy people across ages. Germline CDR1 reads DFQATT; CDR2 reads SNEGSKA (reference sequence). CDR3 length: 10 residues. The second PCR ran roughly 6 to 11 cycles with a sample-barcoded 5' primer and J-beta primers. One entry per CDR3 protein, called by TCRdb with MiXCR from the 5' RACE reads. The sample consists of about 700,000 distinct CDR3 sequences, around 32% of them appearing once. The specimen was blood. The V gene is TRBV20-1, the J gene TRBJ2-5, with D maybe TRBD1 (6 bases). TRBJ2-7 explains the end of the DNA better; the J call may be wrong. This TCR was sampled from a woman older than 75 in good health. The CDR3 DNA sequence: TGCAGTGCTAGCAGGGGCGAGCAGTACTTC. Translated, it gives CSASRGEQYF.